The present T cell receptor beta chain was sequenced within a study of shared clonotypes between healthy human individuals (dated by TCRdb to 2020 to 2021). For the wider study: A few men and two women, aged 18 to 49 years, made up the cohort. For each donor, three plates each were used for CD4 naive and CD4 memory, two plates were used for CD8 naive, and one plate was used for CD8 memory. The study deeply sequenced blood TCR repertoires of about 5 healthy adults to estimate repertoire size and the extent of clonotype sharing between individuals. Different laboratories and diverse techniques were used to prepare libraries and sequence TCR repertoires, to increase sequencing depth and limit assay-specific biases. Leukapheresis yielded between about 0.85 and 9.5 billion PBMCs per donor.

Using the deep immunoSEQ assay, TCR CDR3 regions were amplified from genomic DNA by multiplex PCR. Extracted genomic DNA from each cell subset was distributed evenly across all wells of several immunoSEQ 96-well plates, and each plate was treated as a replicate. For sorted subsets, roughly 200 ng of genomic DNA, equivalent to 25,000 to 35,000 T cell genomes, went into each replicate PCR. Purified libraries were quantified with a Qubit 3.0 fluorometer, sized on a Bioanalyzer 2100, and re-quantified with the KAPA Library Quantification kit. Each immunoSEQ 96-well plate was sequenced on its own single-read 150-cycle Illumina NextSeq 550 flow cell. In the original analysis: The immunoSEQ output contained only junctional sequences without quality scores, so filtering could not match that applied to full-length reads. To assign V/J genes and CDR3, sequences were annotated against IMGT germline references using PyIR, a Python wrapper for IgBLAST v1.9. Reads were filtered out if the reads had weak V/J assignments (E-value above 1e-6), no CDR3, stop codons, out-of-frame junctions, or ambiguous translated residues. V3J clonotypes were defined as sequences sharing an identical inferred V gene, J gene, and CDR3 amino acid sequence. Percentage overlap between repertoires was computed as shared unique clonotypes divided by the size of the smaller repertoire. Three approaches were used to assess repertoire richness: RTK rarefaction, the Chao1 estimator, and Recon v2.1 estimates of unobserved clonotypes. OLGA was used to compute generation probabilities for all TCRbeta clonotypes that the gDNA method yielded from a few donors. The immuneACCESS repertoire file appears here via TCRdb, limited to in-frame rearrangements. These files lack a portion of the clones; in checked studies, under half of the deficit traces to unresolved V genes, and the cause of the others is not known. V, J and clone size are taken as reported in that table, and D and trimming were inferred from the DNA itself. Here the sample has about 2.5 million clones; 92% occur a single time. Of the sample, 0.3% to 0.4% falls within the top ten clones.

Regarding this clone: Its antigen has not been determined. Being one base from a much bigger clone, this may be a read error.

The paper's findings and limits, for the study overall: Estimated clonotype richness was generally larger for naive than for memory subsets. When a handful of donors were compared, the shared fraction of clonotypes was around 4.6% for naive CD4, 3.5% to 4% for naive CD8, roughly 2.5% for memory CD4, and under 0.5% for memory CD8. Pairwise subsampling led to the expectation that sequencing depth would affect the degree of clonotype sharing among donors. Rarefaction of sorted-subset datasets indicated incomplete sequencing despite the large sequencing depth. Because the study included only a small number of donors, the genetic and exposure-history diversity represented was limited. Compared with non-shared clonotypes, the clonotypes found in all four sorted-subset donors had higher generation probabilities. Only blood was sampled, and tissue TCR repertoires likely differ from those in blood.

Healthy HIV-negative adults with no recently reported acute infections or vaccinations were included as donors. Every donor was a Caucasian adult living in Nashville, Tennessee, USA. Magnetic negative selection was used to enrich CD4+ T cells, after which naive cells were positively selected on CD45RA and the negative fraction became the memory subset. Blood was collected by leukapheresis, and PBMCs were isolated by Ficoll-Histopaque density gradient centrifugation and then cryopreserved in liquid nitrogen vapor phase. Analytical flow cytometry was used to check the purity and quantity of every magnetically sorted T cell population. Each sorted fraction had its genomic DNA isolated and then quantified by UV absorbance on a Nanodrop 2000c. A distance of 0 bases separates the germline ends of V and J, which lose 0 bases and 3 bases respectively. CDR1 is given as SGHKS and CDR2 as YYEKEE, both from the germline V gene (reference sequence). Inclusive of the bounding cysteine and phenylalanine, the CDR3 is 11 residues long. The entry retains the CDR3 DNA only, 33 bases that are in frame from base 1.

The V and J genes are TRBV5-5 and TRBJ1-1; the D gene cannot be named for sure. Sequencing was performed on naive CD4+ T cells from PBMCs. Explained via the paper, the cell subset or site label denotes: CD45RA+ positively selected. The sequence derives from a man aged 18 to 35 in good health. Some clones in this sample may be carry-over from other donors' samples. The DNA is as follows: TGTGCCAGCAGCTTGGACACTGAAGCTTTCTTT. This is translated as CASSLDTEAFF. When the CDR3 is completed using the reference TRBV5-5 and TRBJ1-1 genes on either side, the full variable domain is DAGVTQSPTHLIKTRGQQVTLRCSPISGHKSVSWYQQVLGQGPQFIFQYYEKEERGRGNFPDRFSARQFPNYSSELNVNALLLGDSALYLCASSLDTEAFFGQGTRLTVV.